The 31 T cell receptor beta chains listed next were all sequenced from one sample in a study of blood T cell repertoires in COVID-19. Sequenced by immunoSEQ multiplex PCR; TCRdb stores in-frame clones only, minus some. This repertoire shows approximately 84,000 clones, around four fifths found once; its top ten account for 15% to 20%. The sequencing input was peripheral blood. Receptor source: a human donor in a cohort sampled during active COVID-19.

The genes are TRBV28 and TRBJ2-3; TRBD2 might be the D (5 bases). Trimming removed 5 bases at V and 2 bases at J, with 8 bases between. Germline V gene lookup returns CDR1 MDHEN and CDR2 SYDVKM. This CDR3 spans 13 amino acids. The CDR3 DNA reads TGTGCCAGCAGTCGGGGTTACACAGATACGCAGTATTTT. Its protein is CASSRGYTDTQYF.

This chain joins TRBV5-1 and TRBJ1-5, with D perhaps matching TRBD1 (5 bases). Trimming cost V 2 bases and J 3 bases, with 6 bases left between them. The CDR3 length is 13 residues. Germline V gene sequence: CDR1 SGHRS, CDR2 YFSETQ. As DNA, the CDR3 is TGCGCCAGCAGCTTAGGGGTCAATCAGCCCCAGCATTTT. It specifies CASSLGVNQPQHF.

This chain joins TRBV6-6 and TRBJ1-1, with 7 bases fitting TRBD1. CDR1 and CDR2 (germline): MNHNY, SVGAGI (reference sequence). CDR3 length: 15 residues. Trimming took 2 bases from V and 4 from J; bases not matched to a gene: 7. This CDR3 reads CASSYTRTGGTEAFF. In DNA form, the CDR3 reads TGTGCCAGCAGTTACACCCGGACAGGAGGCACTGAAGCTTTCTTT.

For the CDR3, the DNA is TGCGCCAGCAGCTTCGGGCGGACTAGCACAGATACGCAGTATTTT. Encoded protein: CASSFGRTSTDTQYF. The gene calls are TRBV5-1 and TRBJ2-3, with a possible D match to TRBD2 (5 bases). Germline CDR1 SGHRS, CDR2 YFSETQ. Trimming removed 2 bases at V and 0 bases at J, with 10 bases between. The CDR3 covers 15 residues.

By its share, this clone is large. The CDR3 DNA reads as TGTGCCAGCAGTTACCAACAGGGAAGCAATCAGCCCCAGCATTTT. It codes for CASSYQQGSNQPQHF. This chain links TRBV6-5 with TRBJ1-5; tentative D call: TRBD1 (6 bases). The CDR3 covers 15 residues. Per germline, CDR1 MNHEY and CDR2 SVGAGI. V was trimmed by 2 bases and J by 1 base, leaving 9 bases between them.

The J gene is TRBJ1-2, the V gene TRBV28; 9 nucleotides align to TRBD1. This CDR3 is 14 amino acids long. CDR1 is MDHEN, CDR2 SYDVKM, per germline. The V and J ends lost 2 bases and 8 bases, in that order; junction bases with no gene match: 6. CDR3 coding DNA: TGTGCCAGCAGTTTAACAGGGGGCGGAAAGGGCTACACCTTC. It translates to CASSLTGGGKGYTF.

The chain carries TRBV12-3 or TRBV12-4 and TRBJ1-1; no clear D. V shed 5 bases and J shed 2 bases, with 9 bases lying between them. The CDR3 loop spans 13 amino acids. The CDR3 region has the DNA TGTGCCAGCAGTCTAAGATTAAACACTGAAGCTTTCTTT. Translation: CASSLRLNTEAFF.

This chain links TRBV29-1 with TRBJ1-5, with 11 bases that match TRBD1. CDR3 size: 15 residues. V trimming: 6 bases; J trimming: 2 bases; junction bases outside the gene matches: 6. Germline CDR1 is SQVTM and CDR2 is ANQGSEA. In DNA form, the CDR3 reads TGCAGCGTCCGGACAGGGGGCTCAGGCAATCAGCCCCAGCATTTT. It codes for CSVRTGGSGNQPQHF. The variable domain in full, with the rest retrieved from reference TRBV29-1 and TRBJ1-5, is SAVISQKPSRDICQRGTSLTIQCQVDSQVTMMFWYRQQPGQSLTLIATANQGSEATYESGFVIDKFPISRPNLTFSTLTVSNMSPEDSSIYLCSVRTGGSGNQPQHFGDGTRLSIL.

This clone was recorded only once. The chain recombines TRBV28 with TRBJ2-3, with TRBD1 as a possible D gene (5 bases). The CDR3 extends over 13 amino acids. V lost 4 bases and J lost 3, with 8 bases in between. Looked up from germline, CDR1 is MDHEN and CDR2 is SYDVKM. The CDR3 protein is CASSYDSTDTQYF. CDR3 sequence (DNA): TGTGCCAGCAGTTACGACAGTACAGATACGCAGTATTTT.

The rearrangement joins TRBV18 to TRBJ1-2; 10 bases align to TRBD1. From germline, CDR1 is KGHSH and CDR2 LQKENI. The CDR3 runs to 17 residues. Trimming removed 5 bases from V and 0 bases from J; junction bases left unmatched: 9. The CDR3 DNA reads as TGTGCCAGCTCAGAAAGACAGGGGGCGATTTCTAACTATGGCTACACCTTC. Translating gives CASSERQGAISNYGYTF.

The chain employs TRBV28 and TRBJ2-2, with D maybe TRBD1 (6 bases). The germline V gene encodes CDR1 MDHEN and CDR2 SYDVKM. Trimming took 7 bases from V and 4 from J, leaving 16 bases between them. The CDR3 runs to 15 residues. CDR3 amino acids: CASTLRTGTTGELFF. The CDR3 DNA is TGTGCCAGCACCCTACGCACAGGGACCACCGGGGAGCTGTTTTTT.

CDR3 sequence: CASRFLGGLNNEQFF. The CDR3 DNA sequence: TGTGCCAGTAGATTTCTGGGGGGACTTAACAATGAGCAGTTCTTC. The chain recombines TRBV19 with TRBJ2-1; D possibly corresponds to TRBD2 (6 bases). V lost 6 bases and J 5 bases, leaving 17 bases between the germline ends. CDR3 length: 15 residues. The germline V gene has CDR1 LNHDA and CDR2 SQIVND (reference sequence).

The V call is TRBV5-1, the J call TRBJ2-3; D gene unclear. This CDR3 region has 15 residues. Germline CDR1 is SGHRS and CDR2 is YFSETQ. V gave up 0 bases and J gave up 6 bases, with 14 bases separating them. The CDR3 reads CASSLARSPSDTQYF. The CDR3 nucleotides are TGCGCCAGCAGCTTGGCTCGGTCTCCGTCGGATACGCAGTATTTT.

This clone appeared a single time. The chain employs TRBV9 and TRBJ2-1; the match to TRBD2 covers 10 bases. The CDR3 loop spans 15 amino acids. The germline V gene has CDR1 SGDLS and CDR2 YYNGEE. V shed 3 bases and J 5 bases; nucleotides not matched to a gene: 5. The CDR3 region has the DNA TGTGCCAGCAGCGCATCTAGCGGGAGCAACAATGAGCAGTTCTTC. Protein sequence: CASSASSGSNNEQFF.

This rearrangement joins TRBV28 to TRBJ1-4, with 7 bases identical to TRBD1. Germline assignment: CDR1 MDHEN and CDR2 SYDVKM. CDR3 length equals 15 residues. V lost 5 bases, J lost 4 bases, and 7 bases stayed unmatched. CDR3 sequence reads: CASSPGDSFNEKLFF. The DNA of the CDR3 is TGTGCCAGCAGTCCCGGGGACAGCTTTAATGAAAAACTGTTTTTT.

CDR3 nucleotide sequence: TGTGCCATCAGTGGTCCTACTCCCGGACACGGGAGCTCTGGGGCCAACGTCCTGACTTTC. Amino acid sequence: CAISGPTPGHGSSGANVLTF. The chain employs TRBV10-3 and TRBJ2-6, with D perhaps matching TRBD2 (6 bases). V shed 4 bases and J shed 0 bases, with 22 bases lying between them. The CDR3 sequence is 20 residues long. CDR1 is ENHRY and CDR2 is SYGVKD in the germline V gene.

The CDR3 DNA sequence: TGTGCCATCCCGATTCAGGCGGGTATCAGGGAAAAACTGTTTTTT. It codes for CAIPIQAGIREKLFF. The genes are TRBV7-9 and TRBJ1-4; D call uncertain. The V and J ends lost 10 bases and 8 bases respectively, with 23 bases between them. The CDR3 spans 15 residues. Germline lookup yields CDR1 SEHNR and CDR2 FQNEAQ (reference sequence).

This clone was observed a few times. The V and J genes are TRBV5-6 and TRBJ2-7; 10 nucleotides align to TRBD2. With 3 bases clipped from V and 5 bases from J, the junction kept 5 bases outside the gene matches. Germline V gene data show CDR1 as SGHDT and CDR2 as YYEEEE. The CDR3 sequence is 14 residues long. As DNA, the CDR3 is TGTGCCAGCAGCTGGGGGACTAGCGAAGACGAGCAGTACTTC. It encodes CASSWGTSEDEQYF.

This chain uses TRBV30 with TRBJ2-7; 8 nucleotides align to TRBD1. The CDR3 extends over 13 amino acids. Germline V CDR1 and CDR2: GTSNPN, SVGIG (reference sequence). The trim removed 2 bases at V and 2 bases at J, leaving 2 bases unmatched. The CDR3 bases are TGTGCCTGGAGTCGGACAGGGACCTACGAGCAGTACTTC. Its translation: CAWSRTGTYEQYF.

The chain is built from TRBV19 and TRBJ1-5, with TRBD1 matching over 9 bases. Germline trimming cut 6 bases from V and 0 bases from J; bases unmatched to any gene: 6. The CDR3 spans 16 residues. CDR1 is LNHDA, CDR2 SQIVND, per germline (reference sequence). The CDR3 DNA follows: TGTGCCAGTAGAGACAGGGGGGGGTATAGCAATCAGCCCCAGCATTTT. As protein: CASRDRGGYSNQPQHF.

This chain links TRBV24-1 with TRBJ2-3; the match to TRBD2 covers 9 bases. J was trimmed by 2 bases and V by 2 bases; bases with no gene match: 4. The CDR3 extends over 16 amino acids. Germline CDR1 and CDR2: KGHDR and SFDVKD. The CDR3 region is CATSDYGGGVTDTQYF. The CDR3 coding sequence is TGTGCCACCAGTGATTACGGCGGGGGGGTCACAGATACGCAGTATTTT.

This clone was counted between two and nine times. This chain joins TRBV5-1 and TRBJ2-2, with D hard to call. V lost 0 bases to trimming and J lost 1 base, with 10 bases between them. Germline lookup yields CDR1 SGHRS and CDR2 YFSETQ. The CDR3 spans 16 residues. The CDR3 reads CASSLGMGRNTGELFF. For the CDR3, the DNA is TGCGCCAGCAGCTTGGGGATGGGCAGGAACACCGGGGAGCTGTTTTTT. Together with reference TRBV5-1 and TRBJ2-2, the CDR3 gives the full variable domain: KAGVTQTPRYLIKTRGQQVTLSCSPISGHRSVSWYQQTPGQGLQFLFEYFSETQRNKGNFPGRFSGRQFSNSRSEMNVSTLELGDSALYLCASSLGMGRNTGELFFGEGSRLTVL.

By share, this clone counts as medium-sized (0.01 to 0.1%). The chain has TRBV7-9 and TRBJ1-1; D is undetermined. Trimming stripped 2 bases from V and 7 bases from J, with 14 bases between. This CDR3 spans 14 amino acids. Germline V lookup: CDR1 SEHNR, CDR2 FQNEAQ (reference sequence). Here the CDR3 DNA reads TGTGCCAGCAGCTTATTGGTGGATTACAGTGAAGCTTTCTTT. It encodes CASSLLVDYSEAFF.

The chain carries TRBV25-1 and TRBJ2-2, with D unclear. The CDR3 extends over 14 amino acids. Deletions cut 6 bases from V and 3 bases from J, with 11 bases between. In germline, CDR1 is MGHDK, CDR2 SYGVNS. CDR3 region: CASRDHSYTGELFF. In DNA form, the CDR3 reads TGTGCCAGCAGGGATCACAGTTACACCGGGGAGCTGTTTTTT.

The rearrangement joins TRBV4-1 to TRBJ2-7, with 8 bases fitting TRBD1. The CDR3 is made up of 14 amino acids. The V and J ends lost 4 bases and 0 bases, in that order; junction bases with no gene match: 2. Germline CDR1 is MGHRA and CDR2 is YSYEKL. For the CDR3, the DNA is TGCGCCAGCAGCCCCGGGACAGGCTCCTACGAGCAGTACTTC. Protein: CASSPGTGSYEQYF.

This clone was observed a few times. The J gene is TRBJ2-2, the V gene TRBV14; 8 nucleotides agree with TRBD2. The germline V gene encodes CDR1 SGHDN and CDR2 FVKESK. V lost 0 bases to trimming and J lost 8 bases; unmatched junction nucleotides: 11. This CDR3 is 17 amino acids long. In DNA, the CDR3 is TGTGCCAGCAGCCAAGAAAGACTAGCGACTTTAAGAGGGGAGCTGTTTTTT. Translation: CASSQERLATLRGELFF.

In this sample, this clone turned up once. V is TRBV2 and J is TRBJ2-5; D is possibly TRBD1 (6 bases). Germline assignment: CDR1 SNHLY and CDR2 FYNNEI. The CDR3 length is 12 residues. Trimming shortened V by 2 bases and J by 6 bases, and 7 bases separated the two germline ends. The CDR3 region is CASSEQGQTQYF. In DNA, the CDR3 is TGTGCCAGCAGTGAACAGGGGCAGACCCAGTACTTC.

This rearrangement joins TRBV2 to TRBJ2-2; D perhaps matches TRBD2 (5 bases). V was pared by 4 bases and J by 3 bases, with 9 bases between. CDR1 and CDR2 (germline): SNHLY, FYNNEI. CDR3 length: 14 residues. The CDR3 DNA is TGTGCCAGCAGTGGAGGGTCTTACACCGGGGAGCTGTTTTTT. It specifies CASSGGSYTGELFF. The full variable domain, completed using reference TRBV2 and TRBJ2-2, is EPEVTQTPSHQVTQMGQEVILRCVPISNHLYFYWYRQILGQKVEFLVSFYNNEISEKSEIFDDQFSVERPDGSNFTLKIRSTKLEDSAMYFCASSGGSYTGELFFGEGSRLTVL.

This chain joins TRBV28 and TRBJ2-7; a possible D gene is TRBD2 (7 bases). The CDR3 contains 14 residues. Trimming removed 2 bases from V and 3 bases from J, with 11 bases in between. Germline V CDR1 and CDR2: MDHEN, SYDVKM. As DNA, the CDR3 is TGTGCCAGCAGTTTAGGGGGGGGCGGCTACGAGCAGTACTTC. Translated, it gives CASSLGGGGYEQYF.

This chain connects TRBV7-9 to TRBJ2-5; TRBD1 might be the D (7 bases). From germline, CDR1 is SEHNR and CDR2 FQNEAQ (reference sequence). This CDR3 comprises 15 residues. V lost 5 bases to trimming and J lost 10 bases, with 23 bases between them. The CDR3 sequence: CASSRDRDGPGDQYF. The CDR3 DNA reads as TGTGCCAGCAGCCGAGACAGGGACGGTCCGGGAGACCAGTACTTC.

The V gene is TRBV27, the J gene TRBJ2-7; the D gene is possibly TRBD1 (6 bases). This CDR3 spans 15 amino acids. Between the trimmed V and J ends, which lost 8 bases and 7 bases, there was a span of 24 bases. Germline loops: CDR1 MNHEY, CDR2 SMNVEV (reference sequence). The chain's CDR3 is CASGTGWGRSFEQYF. The CDR3 DNA sequence: TGTGCCAGCGGCACAGGGTGGGGACGGTCCTTTGAGCAGTACTTC.